These T cell receptor beta chains were read from a single sample in a study of Ad26.COV2.S vaccination and SARS-CoV-2 variants. Sequenced by immunoSEQ multiplex PCR; TCRdb stores in-frame clones only, minus some. The sample consists of fewer than 600,000 clones, about 89% of them appearing once. Sequenced here: peripheral blood, sampled in a trial of Ad26.COV2.S vaccine versus placebo. Every receptor here comes from a person aged 18-60 years who received the Ad26.COV2.S COVID-19 vaccine or a placebo. CDR3s include the opening cysteine and the closing phenylalanine or tryptophan. The D gene is left open where the match is weak. Expanded clones are given a class, and other clones once, few, many or no size at all.

>TRBD1|TRBJ2-7|.|TRBV27
CASRGQGAKEQYF
TGTGCCAGCAGGGGACAGGGGGCTAAAGAGCAGTACTTC
>.|TRBJ1-2|.|TRBV28
CASIAGVGYGYTF
TGTGCCAGCATCGCCGGGGTCGGCTATGGCTACACCTTC
>TRBD2|TRBJ2-1|.|TRBV7-3
CASSVQAGPANEQFF
TGTGCCAGCAGCGTTCAAGCGGGGCCCGCCAATGAGCAGTTCTTC
>.|TRBJ1-5|once|TRBV6-5
CASSIQELGNQPQHF
TGTGCCAGCAGCATCCAGGAATTGGGCAATCAGCCCCAGCATTTT
>.|TRBJ2-5|.|TRBV7-9
CATRTVLEGEETQYF
TGTGCCACCAGAACGGTACTAGAGGGTGAAGAGACCCAGTACTTC
>.|TRBJ1-4|.|TRBV11-2
CASSGQGYDNEKLFF
TGTGCCAGCAGCGGGCAGGGGTATGATAATGAAAAACTGTTTTTT
>.|TRBJ2-1|.|TRBV11-2
CASSSLGGPRVFNEQFF
TGTGCCAGCAGCTCTTTAGGGGGGCCGCGGGTGTTCAATGAGCAGTTCTTC
>TRBD1|TRBJ2-7|.|TRBV11-2
CASSYAGQGIYEQYF
TGTGCCAGCAGCTATGCGGGACAGGGGATCTACGAGCAGTACTTC
>.|TRBJ2-5|.|TRBV7-3
CASSSRVGETQYF
TGTGCCAGCAGCTCGAGGGTAGGGGAGACCCAGTACTTC
>TRBD1|TRBJ2-5|.|TRBV12-3/TRBV12-4
CASSWDRGETQYF
TGTGCCAGCAGTTGGGACAGGGGAGAGACCCAGTACTTC
>TRBD1|TRBJ2-1|.|TRBV6-6
CASSDRDRGHHEQFF
TGTGCCAGCAGTGACCGGGACAGGGGCCATCATGAGCAGTTCTTC
>.|TRBJ1-5|.|TRBV28
CASSLTGLGRNQPQHF
TGTGCCAGCAGCCTTACAGGGTTAGGCCGGAATCAGCCCCAGCATTTT
>TRBD1|TRBJ2-3|.|TRBV5-8
CASKGRGRITQYF
TGTGCCAGCAAGGGCAGGGGGCGCATAACGCAGTATTTT
>.|TRBJ1-5|.|TRBV12-3/TRBV12-4
CASSRRSQHF
TGTGCCAGCAGCCGTCGGTCCCAGCATTTT
>TRBD2|TRBJ2-7|.|TRBV10-1
CASSESAGGPYEQYF
TGCGCCAGCAGTGAGTCTGCGGGAGGGCCCTACGAGCAGTACTTC
>.|TRBJ1-5|.|TRBV6-5
CASRMGTSEPQHF
TGTGCCAGCCGTATGGGCACTTCGGAGCCCCAGCATTTT
>TRBD1|TRBJ2-7|.|TRBV27
CASSSGQGEQYF
TGTGCCAGCAGTTCTGGACAGGGGGAGCAGTACTTC
>TRBD1|TRBJ1-3|few|TRBV11-2
CASREGAPGNTIYF
TGTGCCAGCAGGGAGGGGGCACCTGGAAACACCATATATTTT
>.|TRBJ2-3|.|TRBV15
CATSRDAAADTQYF
TGTGCCACCAGCAGAGATGCGGCGGCAGATACGCAGTATTTT
>.|TRBJ1-2|.|TRBV11-2
CASSSGYYGYTF
TGTGCCAGCTCATCCGGATACTATGGCTACACCTTC
>TRBD1|TRBJ1-2|.|TRBV4-3
CASRQDGWTGTLKSGYTF
TGCGCCAGCAGACAAGATGGGTGGACAGGGACCCTTAAGTCCGGCTACACCTTC
>.|TRBJ2-7|.|TRBV19
CASTPAAGGAPPYEQYF
TGTGCCAGTACCCCCGCGGCCGGGGGCGCCCCCCCCTACGAGCAGTACTTC
>.|TRBJ1-6|.|TRBV12-3/TRBV12-4
CASKRPGHSPLHF
TGTGCCAGTAAACGCCCGGGGCACTCACCCCTCCACTTT
>TRBD2|TRBJ2-3|.|TRBV4-1
CASSTSSGETVRATQYF
TGCGCCAGCAGTACTTCTAGCGGGGAGACTGTTCGGGCTACGCAGTATTTT
>.|TRBJ1-2|.|TRBV19
CASKDGGYGYTF
TGTGCCAGTAAGGACGGGGGATATGGCTACACCTTC
>.|TRBJ2-7|.|TRBV6-6
CASSSRPDEQYF
TGTGCCAGCAGTTCCAGGCCCGACGAGCAGTACTTC
>.|TRBJ2-1|.|TRBV19
CASSRGASINNEQFF
TGTGCCAGTAGTAGGGGGGCCTCAATAAACAATGAGCAGTTCTTC
>.|TRBJ1-2|few|TRBV20-1
CSASAGEGYTF
TGCAGTGCTAGTGCCGGTGAAGGCTACACCTTC
>.|TRBJ2-1|.|TRBV5-1
CASSLVSGSSYNEQFF
TGCGCCAGCAGCTTGGTCAGCGGTAGCTCCTACAATGAGCAGTTCTTC
>.|TRBJ1-1|once|TRBV4-2
CASSRDGTNTEAFF
TGTGCCAGCAGCCGGGACGGGACGAACACTGAAGCTTTCTTT
>.|TRBJ2-4|.|TRBV3-1/TRBV3-2
CASSQDGTGRQNIQYF
TGTGCCAGCAGCCAAGATGGCACAGGGAGGCAAAACATTCAGTACTTC
>.|TRBJ1-2|.|TRBV6-5
CARISDGYTF
TGTGCCAGAATTTCTGATGGCTACACCTTC
>TRBD2|TRBJ2-7|.|TRBV3-1/TRBV3-2
CASSLRLSGVAYEQYF
TGTGCCAGCAGCCTCCGTTTAAGCGGGGTGGCCTACGAGCAGTACTTC
>.|TRBJ2-7|.|TRBV27
CASSSRDYEQYF
TGTGCCAGCAGTTCCCGGGACTACGAGCAGTACTTC
>.|TRBJ2-2|.|TRBV3-1/TRBV3-2
CASSPRAAGELFF
TGTGCCAGCAGCCCTCGGGCAGCCGGGGAGCTGTTTTTT
>TRBD1|TRBJ2-7|.|TRBV7-2
CASSPRTGWSYEQYF
TGTGCCAGCAGCCCCCGGACAGGCTGGTCCTACGAGCAGTACTTC
>TRBD2|TRBJ2-5|.|TRBV10-3
CAISWTSGSETQYF
TGTGCCATCAGTTGGACTAGCGGGAGTGAGACCCAGTACTTC
>.|TRBJ2-7|.|TRBV5-1
CASSSPGEYEQYF
TGCGCCAGCAGCTCCCCGGGAGAGTACGAGCAGTACTTC
>.|TRBJ1-5|.|TRBV10-2
CASSESNRVMPQHF
TGCGCCAGCAGTGAGTCGAACCGGGTGATGCCCCAGCATTTT
>.|TRBJ1-6|.|TRBV27
CASRGSSYNSPLHF
TGTGCCAGCAGGGGGAGCTCCTATAATTCACCCCTCCACTTT
>.|TRBJ2-5|.|TRBV5-1
CASSPGHKETQYF
TGCGCCAGCAGCCCAGGACATAAAGAGACCCAGTACTTC
>.|TRBJ1-2|once|TRBV2
CASVAGIYGYTF
TGTGCCAGCGTGGCAGGCATCTATGGCTACACCTTC
>.|TRBJ2-5|.|TRBV28
CASSLSASHQETQYF
TGTGCCAGCAGTTTAAGTGCCAGCCACCAAGAGACCCAGTACTTC
>.|TRBJ1-2|.|TRBV5-1
CASSNGGVGGGYTF
TGCGCCAGCAGCAATGGTGGTGTCGGGGGCGGCTACACCTTC
>TRBD2|TRBJ2-1|.|TRBV7-2
CASSTPSGGAPPHNEQFF
TGTGCCAGCAGCACCCCTAGCGGGGGGGCCCCCCCACACAATGAGCAGTTCTTC
>.|TRBJ1-2|once|TRBV7-8
CASSSEGRDYGYTF
TGTGCCAGCAGCTCCGAGGGGAGGGACTATGGCTACACCTTC
>TRBD1|TRBJ2-1|once|TRBV6-5
CASKPTGQHYNEQFF
TGTGCCAGCAAACCAACGGGACAGCACTACAATGAGCAGTTCTTC
>TRBD1|TRBJ2-7|once|TRBV9
CASSVGGRGLDYEQYF
TGTGCCAGCAGCGTAGGCGGCAGGGGGCTCGACTACGAGCAGTACTTC
>.|TRBJ2-7|.|TRBV11-2
CASSLDYRVEQYF
TGTGCCAGCAGCTTAGACTACAGGGTCGAGCAGTACTTC
>.|TRBJ1-5|.|TRBV27
CASSLSGFNQPQHF
TGTGCCAGCAGTTTATCAGGGTTCAATCAGCCCCAGCATTTT
>TRBD1|TRBJ2-2|.|TRBV11-1
CASSLVGQGNTGELFF
TGTGCCAGCAGCTTAGTAGGACAGGGGAACACCGGGGAGCTGTTTTTT
>.|TRBJ1-1|.|TRBV3-1/TRBV3-2
CASSQADSLLTEAFF
TGTGCCAGCAGCCAAGCCGACAGTCTACTAACTGAAGCTTTCTTT
>TRBD1|TRBJ2-7|few|TRBV6-2/TRBV6-3
CASSSLGQGAYEQYF
TGTGCCAGCAGTTCACTAGGACAGGGAGCCTACGAGCAGTACTTC
>.|TRBJ2-7|.|TRBV28
CASSLAPSYSYEQYF
TGTGCCAGCAGTCTAGCCCCAAGTTACTCCTACGAGCAGTACTTC
>.|TRBJ1-6|.|TRBV6-6
CASSYSDRIRSPLHF
TGTGCCAGCAGTTACTCCGACCGTATACGGTCACCCCTCCACTTT
>TRBD2|TRBJ2-3|.|TRBV2
CASRGGAGGSTDTQYF
TGTGCCAGCAGAGGCGGAGCGGGGGGGAGCACAGATACGCAGTATTTT
>TRBD2|TRBJ2-7|.|TRBV3-1/TRBV3-2
CASSPPGLGAYEQYF
TGTGCCAGCAGCCCCCCAGGACTAGGGGCCTACGAGCAGTACTTC
>.|TRBJ2-4|.|TRBV6-5
CASTEGAKNIQYF
TGTGCCAGCACGGAGGGGGCCAAAAACATTCAGTACTTC
>TRBD1|TRBJ1-5|.|TRBV28
CASSSQGSQPQHF
TGTGCCAGCAGTTCACAGGGGTCCCAGCCCCAGCATTTT